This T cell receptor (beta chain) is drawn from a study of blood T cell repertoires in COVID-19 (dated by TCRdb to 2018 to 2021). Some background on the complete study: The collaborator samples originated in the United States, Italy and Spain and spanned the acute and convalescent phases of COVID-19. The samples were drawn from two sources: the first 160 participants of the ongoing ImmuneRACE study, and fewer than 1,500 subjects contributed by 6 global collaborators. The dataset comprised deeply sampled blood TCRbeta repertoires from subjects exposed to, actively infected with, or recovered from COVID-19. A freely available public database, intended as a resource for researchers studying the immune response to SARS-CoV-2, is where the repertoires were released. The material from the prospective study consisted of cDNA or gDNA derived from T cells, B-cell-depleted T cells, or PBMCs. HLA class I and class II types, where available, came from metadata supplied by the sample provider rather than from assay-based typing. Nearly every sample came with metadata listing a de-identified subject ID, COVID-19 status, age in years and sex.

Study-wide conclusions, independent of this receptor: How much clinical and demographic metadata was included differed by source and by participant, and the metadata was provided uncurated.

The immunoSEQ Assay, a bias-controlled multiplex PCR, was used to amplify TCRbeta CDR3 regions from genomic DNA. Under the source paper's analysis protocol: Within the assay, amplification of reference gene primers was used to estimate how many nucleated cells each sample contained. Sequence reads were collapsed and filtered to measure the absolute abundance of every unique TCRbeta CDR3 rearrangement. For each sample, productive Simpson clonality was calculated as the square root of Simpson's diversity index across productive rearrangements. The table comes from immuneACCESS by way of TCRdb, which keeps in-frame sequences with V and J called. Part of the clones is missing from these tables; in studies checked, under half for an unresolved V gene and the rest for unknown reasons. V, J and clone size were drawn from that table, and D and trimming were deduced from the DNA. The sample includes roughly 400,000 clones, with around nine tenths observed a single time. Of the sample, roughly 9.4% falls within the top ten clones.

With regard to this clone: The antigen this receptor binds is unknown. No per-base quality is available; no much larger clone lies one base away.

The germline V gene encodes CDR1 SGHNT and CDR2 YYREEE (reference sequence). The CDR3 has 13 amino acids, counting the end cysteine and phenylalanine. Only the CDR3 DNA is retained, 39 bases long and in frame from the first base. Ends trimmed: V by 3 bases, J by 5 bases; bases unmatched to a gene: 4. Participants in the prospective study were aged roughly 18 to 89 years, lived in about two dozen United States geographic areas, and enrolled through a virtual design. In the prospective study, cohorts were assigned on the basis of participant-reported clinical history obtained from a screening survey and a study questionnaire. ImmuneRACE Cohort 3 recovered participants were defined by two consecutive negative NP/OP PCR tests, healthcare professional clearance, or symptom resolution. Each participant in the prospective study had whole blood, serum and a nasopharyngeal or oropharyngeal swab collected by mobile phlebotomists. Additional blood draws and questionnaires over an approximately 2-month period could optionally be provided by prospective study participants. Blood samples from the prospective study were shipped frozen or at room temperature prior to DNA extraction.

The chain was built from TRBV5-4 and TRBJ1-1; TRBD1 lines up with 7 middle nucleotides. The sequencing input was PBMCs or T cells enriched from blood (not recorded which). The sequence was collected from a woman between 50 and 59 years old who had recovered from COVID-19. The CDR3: CASSSDRDTEAFF. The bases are TGTGCCAGCAGCTCCGACAGGGATACTGAAGCTTTCTTT.